The T cell receptor (beta chain) under discussion was sequenced for a study of blood T cell repertoires in COVID-19. About the study: Spain, Italy and the United States supplied samples that represented acute and convalescent COVID-19. T cells, B-cell-depleted T cells, or PBMCs provided the cDNA or gDNA that served as material.

The CDR3 runs 16 residues. Trimming removed 0 bases from V and 0 bases from J, with 6 bases in between. CDR1 and CDR2 from the germline V gene are SGHVS and FNYEAQ. As processed by the authors: Nucleated cell counts were estimated from reference gene primer amplification. Method: immunoSEQ multiplex PCR; TCRdb's copy keeps in-frame clones and lacks some. Clonal size and the V and J genes are those of that table, whereas D and trimming came from the DNA. The sample lists some 220,000 clones, about 90% occurring once. During active infection, Seattle patients enrolled and were then monitored through disease.

This chain joins TRBV7-6 and TRBJ2-6; D might be TRBD2 (5 bases). Sequenced material: peripheral blood. This clonotype was obtained from a young man with COVID-19, enrolled during active disease. The CDR3 sequence: CASSLAGSSGANVLTF. The CDR3 DNA is TGTGCCAGCAGCTTAGCGGGGAGCTCTGGGGCCAACGTCCTGACTTTC.